Ten or more counts support the clone carrying this TCR beta chain. What it binds is unknown. Via MiXCR, TCRdb re-called the 5' RACE reads, giving one row per CDR3 protein. This sample has about 220,000 distinct CDR3 sequences, with about 6.7% found just once. This specimen belongs to a study of CD8 T cells in ankylosing spondylitis. Study-wide findings and caveats: A TCR beta motif of under ten highly homologous variants appeared characteristic of ankylosing spondylitis blood.

V dropped 4 bases and J dropped 4 bases, with 19 bases sitting between them. Looked up from germline, CDR1 is KGHSH and CDR2 is LQKENI. The CDR3 has 16 residues. The clonotype comes from a male donor with ankylosing spondylitis. Material for sequencing was blood, either unsorted or a sorted T cell fraction (not recorded which). The chain couples TRBV18 to TRBJ2-5, with D maybe TRBD1 (5 bases). CDR3 loop: CASSRGQRGVRETQYF. CDR3 bases: TGTGCCAGCTCACGCGGACAACGTGGGGTTCGAGAGACCCAGTACTTC. The full variable domain, in which reference TRBV18 and TRBJ2-5 provide the parts outside the CDR3, is NAGVMQNPRHLVRRRGQEARLRCSPMKGHSHVYWYRQLPEEGLKFMVYLQKENIIDESGMPKERFSAEFPKEGPSILRIQQVVRGDSAAYFCASSRGQRGVRETQYFGPGTRLLVL.